A single sample gave rise to the 2 T cell receptor beta chains below, sequenced in a study of breast tumors, draining lymph nodes, adjacent tissues. Each CDR3 protein is one row after TCRdb ran MiXCR on the multiplex PCR reads. This sample carries 75,000 to 100,000 distinct CDR3 sequences, 15% to 20% of them seen once, and the ten largest clones take over 2%. Breast cancer patients provided tissue from their axillary draining lymph nodes. The specimen was axillary lymph node tissue. Receptors originate from a female donor with breast cancer. Some clones in this sample may be carry-over from other donors' samples.

This clonotype was recorded many times. The chain couples TRBV5-4 to TRBJ1-2, with D unclear. V lost 2 bases and J lost 5, with 10 bases in between. Per the germline V gene, CDR1 is SGHNT and CDR2 is YYREEE (reference sequence). This CDR3 comprises 13 residues. The CDR3 sequence: CASSFDGRYGYTF. DNA of the CDR3: TGTGCCAGCAGCTTTGACGGACGTTATGGCTACACCTTC.

This clonotype was seen at least ten times. This chain links TRBV20-1 with TRBJ1-6, with a weak D call TRBD1 (6 bases). V was trimmed by 2 bases and J by 8 bases, leaving 28 bases between them. The CDR3 is made up of 19 amino acids. CDR1 and CDR2 from the germline V gene are DFQATT and SNEGSKA (reference sequence). In DNA, the CDR3 is TGCAGTGCTAGAAAGGTTGGCAGGGGAGGAAGGTTCCGGGATTCACCCCTCCACTTT. The encoded protein is CSARKVGRGGRFRDSPLHF.